The text below deals with one T cell receptor beta chain. TCRdb re-called clones from the PCR reads using MiXCR. The sample holds about 20,000 clones, 15% to 19% seen once. This sample was taken from a study of metastatic and nonmetastatic thyroid tumors. Each patient came to thyroid surgery without any prior treatment (of any kind). CDR1 and CDR2 (germline): ENHRY, SYGVKD. The trim removed 7 bases at V and 0 bases at J, leaving 6 bases unmatched. This CDR3 has 14 amino acids. The chain is built from TRBV10-3 and TRBJ2-7; TRBD2 agrees at 7 bases. This TCR was sampled from a female donor with papillary thyroid cancer or a benign thyroid nodule (not recorded which). Some clones in this sample may be carry-over from other donors' samples. Sequencing was done on a sample of blood. The DNA of the CDR3 is TGTGCCATCAATGCGGGGGAAAGCTCCTACGAGCAGTACTTC. This codes for CAINAGESSYEQYF.